The clone carrying this TCR beta chain showed up just once. The antigen remains undetermined. Sequencing was performed with immunoSEQ multiplex PCR; in TCRdb, only in-frame clones are kept and a portion is missing. The table shows 15,000 or so clones, with approximately 90% occurring only once. CDR3 length: 15 residues. V gave up 5 bases and J gave up 8 bases, with 19 bases separating them. CDR1 and CDR2 (germline): MNHNS, SASEGT. This specimen comes from a study of monozygotic twins with cystic fibrosis. General study results and limits: Median Simpson clonality of approximately 0.0091 suggested naive T cells predominated.

Material for sequencing was blood. The origin of this receptor is a boy under 18 with cystic fibrosis. The rearrangement links TRBV6-1 to TRBJ2-1; either TRBD1 or TRBD2 may supply D (5 bases each). The CDR3 sequence: CASSNNPIRGDEQFF. The CDR3 DNA sequence: TGTGCCAGCAGTAACAACCCGATAAGAGGGGATGAGCAGTTCTTC.